The 27 T cell receptor beta chains reported below all come from one sample, sequenced in a study of cytomegalovirus exposure and HLA in healthy donors. The PCR had 60 Vbeta and 13 Jbeta primers. The protocol was immunoSEQ multiplex PCR, while the TCRdb copy is restricted to in-frame clones and leaves out a portion. The repertoire holds more than 150,000 clones, with 80% to 85% as singletons. The sequenced material came from PBMCs. Receptors originate from a woman aged 18-29 years in good health and CMV-seronegative.

The chain joins TRBV7-7 to TRBJ2-5; TRBD1 aligns across 9 bases. The CDR3 runs to 15 residues. After removal of 5 bases from V and 5 bases from J, the junction contained 9 bases not matched to a gene. Per germline, CDR1 SSHAT and CDR2 FNYEAQ (reference sequence). CDR3 nucleotides: TGTGCCAGCAGCCCCGCACAGGGGGCCTGGGAGACCCAGTACTTC. Amino acids: CASSPAQGAWETQYF.

This rearrangement joins TRBV2 to TRBJ2-5; 10 nucleotides align to TRBD2. This CDR3 has 13 residues. Germline CDR1 reads SNHLY; CDR2 reads FYNNEI. Germline trimming cut 8 bases from V and 1 base from J; bases unmatched to any gene: 1. CDR3 region: CASQRGGQETQYF. As DNA, the CDR3 is TGTGCCAGCCAGCGGGGGGGCCAAGAGACCCAGTACTTC.

The chain recombines TRBV7-9 with TRBJ2-5; TRBD2 agrees at 7 bases. V was clipped by 5 bases and J by 2 bases; unmatched bases: 11. The CDR3 has 16 residues. CDR1 is SEHNR and CDR2 is FQNEAQ in the germline V gene (reference sequence). The CDR3 loop reads CASSAPGTTLQETQYF. CDR3 in DNA: TGTGCCAGCAGCGCCCCCGGGACTACTCTGCAAGAGACCCAGTACTTC.

The V and J genes are TRBV7-8 and TRBJ2-7, with D possibly being TRBD2 (6 bases). The V gene lost 5 bases and the J gene lost 4 bases, with 15 bases spanning the gap. This CDR3 contains 14 residues. Germline-derived CDR1 and CDR2 are SGHVS and FQNEAQ. The DNA of the CDR3 is TGTGCCAGCAGCCCAAGTCCCAGCGGGTACGAGCAGTACTTC. Its protein is CASSPSPSGYEQYF.

The CDR3, as DNA: TGTGCCAGCAGTCGTAAACAGGGCCTTGCAACTAATGAAAAACTGTTTTTT. Translated, it gives CASSRKQGLATNEKLFF. The V gene is TRBV27, the J gene TRBJ1-4, with a possible D match to TRBD1 (6 bases). This CDR3 spans 17 amino acids. The germline V gene has CDR1 MNHEY and CDR2 SMNVEV (reference sequence). Trimming took off 5 bases at V and 0 bases at J, with 16 bases between the two ends.

The chain combines TRBV19 with TRBJ2-1; 8 nucleotides match TRBD1. Germline values: CDR1 LNHDA, CDR2 SQIVND (reference sequence). V was clipped by 7 bases and J by 6 bases; unmatched bases: 8. The CDR3 has 14 residues. CDR3 amino acids: CASTSGGVGNEQFF. The CDR3 nucleotides are TGTGCCAGTACCTCAGGGGGCGTCGGCAATGAGCAGTTCTTC.

This chain connects TRBV18 to TRBJ2-4; D may be TRBD2 (5 bases). V lost 3 bases to trimming and J lost 6 bases, with 6 bases between them. This CDR3 has 12 residues. Germline CDR1 reads KGHSH; CDR2 reads LQKENI. CDR3 loop: CASSPRGNIQYF. For the CDR3, the DNA is TGTGCCAGCTCACCTCGGGGAAACATTCAGTACTTC.

This rearrangement joins TRBV10-1 to TRBJ2-7; a possible D gene is TRBD1 (5 bases). The CDR3 spans 12 residues. With 4 bases removed from V and 5 bases from J, the gap between germline ends came to 9 bases. CDR1 is WNHNN and CDR2 is SYGVQD in the germline V gene (reference sequence). The CDR3: CASSAGFNEQYF. The CDR3 nucleotides read TGCGCCAGCAGTGCAGGGTTCAACGAGCAGTACTTC.

This chain links TRBV2 with TRBJ2-5; 7 bases fit TRBD2. The CDR3 length is 15 residues. Germline lookup yields CDR1 SNHLY and CDR2 FYNNEI. The trim removed 3 bases at V and 2 bases at J, leaving 6 bases unmatched. CDR3 loop: CASSDLGGGQETQYF. In nucleotides, the CDR3 is TGTGCCAGCAGTGATTTGGGGGGGGGACAAGAGACCCAGTACTTC. Full variable domain (remainder filled in from reference TRBV2 and TRBJ2-5): EPEVTQTPSHQVTQMGQEVILRCVPISNHLYFYWYRQILGQKVEFLVSFYNNEISEKSEIFDDQFSVERPDGSNFTLKIRSTKLEDSAMYFCASSDLGGGQETQYFGPGTRLLVL.

This clone was counted a few times. V gene TRBV5-1 combines with J gene TRBJ1-2; 7 positions match TRBD1. This CDR3 region has 13 residues. The germline gives CDR1 SGHRS, CDR2 YFSETQ. J was trimmed by 5 bases and V by 2 bases; bases with no gene match: 3. The CDR3 DNA sequence: TGCGCCAGCAGCTTTACAGGGGAATATGGCTACACCTTC. It yields the protein CASSFTGEYGYTF.

The rearrangement links TRBV5-1 to TRBJ2-4, with D maybe TRBD2 (6 bases). In germline, CDR1 is SGHRS, CDR2 YFSETQ. The CDR3 length is 16 residues. Trimming shortened V by 1 base and J by 2 bases, and 13 bases separated the two germline ends. In nucleotides, the CDR3 is TGCGCCAGCAGCTTGATCGGGGGATTATCCAAAAACATTCAGTACTTC. Its protein is CASSLIGGLSKNIQYF.

The chain is built from TRBV18 and TRBJ2-1, with TRBD2 identical over 16 bases. The CDR3 consists of 19 residues. Germline-derived CDR1 and CDR2 are KGHSH and LQKENI. The V gene end was trimmed by 3 bases and the J gene end by 7 bases; junction bases not matched to a gene: 12. In nucleotides, the CDR3 is TGTGCCAGCTCACCGACAGCCGGGACTAGCGGGGGGGCGCGTAATGAGCAGTTCTTC. Translating it yields CASSPTAGTSGGARNEQFF.

The V gene is TRBV25-1, the J gene TRBJ2-7, with TRBD1 matching over 9 bases. Germline CDR1 MGHDK, CDR2 SYGVNS. The CDR3 loop spans 16 amino acids. Unmatched junction bases numbered 4, after V lost 1 base and J lost 0 bases. The CDR3 loop reads CASSESGTGNSYEQYF. The CDR3 DNA is TGTGCCAGCAGTGAATCCGGGACAGGGAACTCCTACGAGCAGTACTTC.

The V call is TRBV6-5, the J call TRBJ2-3, with TRBD2 matching over 7 bases. CDR3 length equals 16 residues. Looked up from germline, CDR1 is MNHEY and CDR2 is SVGAGI. Germline trimming cut 4 bases from V and 2 bases from J; bases unmatched to any gene: 9. The CDR3 here is CASSSVVAGLTDTQYF. CDR3 nucleotides: TGTGCCAGCAGTTCCGTAGTAGCGGGCCTCACAGATACGCAGTATTTT.

The chain uses TRBV19 and TRBJ1-2; TRBD1 agrees at 7 bases. The CDR3 totals 9 residues. J lost 12 bases, V lost 8 bases, and 3 bases had no gene match. Germline V CDR1 and CDR2: LNHDA, SQIVND (reference sequence). The CDR3 DNA is TGTGCCAGTTCGACAGGGCACACCTTC. As protein: CASSTGHTF.

The genes are TRBV7-8 and TRBJ2-1; 11 bases fit TRBD2. V dropped 4 bases and J dropped 1; count of bases not matched to a gene: 9. Germline CDR1 and CDR2: SGHVS and FQNEAQ. CDR3 length: 18 residues. The CDR3 reads CASSSLAGGQGSYNEQFF. The CDR3 DNA reads TGTGCCAGCAGCTCCCTAGCGGGGGGCCAGGGGTCCTACAATGAGCAGTTCTTC. The whole variable domain, remainder taken from reference TRBV7-8 and TRBJ2-1, is GAGVSQSPRYKVAKRGQDVALRCDPISGHVSLFWYQQALGQGPEFLTYFQNEAQLDKSGLPSDRFFAERPEGSVSTLKIQRTQQEDSAVYLCASSSLAGGQGSYNEQFFGPGTRLTVL.

V and J are TRBV29-1 and TRBJ1-1; the D gene is possibly TRBD1 (5 bases). This CDR3 is built from 10 residues. The germline V and J ends were trimmed by 6 bases and 5 bases, with 7 bases remaining between them. Germline loops: CDR1 SQVTM, CDR2 ANQGSEA. This CDR3 is CSVRVTEAFF. For the CDR3, the DNA is TGCAGCGTCAGGGTGACTGAAGCTTTCTTT.

In this sample, this clone turned up a few times. The V and J genes are TRBV27 and TRBJ1-2; possible D gene TRBD1, 5 bases. This CDR3 has 16 amino acids. From germline, CDR1 is MNHEY and CDR2 SMNVEV (reference sequence). Trimming stripped 0 bases from V and 4 bases from J, with 15 bases between. The CDR3 is CASSLSGGLALYGYTF. CDR3 DNA: TGTGCCAGCAGTTTATCGGGGGGATTGGCCCTCTATGGCTACACCTTC.

A word on this clone: The junction departs from the called germline gene at one end, perhaps through a read error. The chain links TRBV7-9 to TRBJ2-7; D is unresolved. CDR1 SEHNR and CDR2 FQNEAQ come from the germline V gene (reference sequence). This CDR3 contains 14 residues. CDR3 in amino acids: CSSSFTDLSYEQYF. CDR3 nucleotide sequence: TGTTCCAGCAGCTTTACAGACCTTTCCTACGAGCAGTACTTC.

The CDR3 sequence: CASSESPQGFYEKLFF. The CDR3 nucleotides read TGTGCCAGCAGTGAATCCCCCCAGGGGTTTTATGAAAAACTGTTTTTT. J is TRBJ1-4 and V is TRBV6-1, with a weak D call TRBD1 (6 bases). Trimming took off 2 bases at V and 6 bases at J, with 16 bases between the two ends. CDR1 and CDR2 from the germline V gene are MNHNS and SASEGT. The length of the CDR3 is 16 residues.

The chain couples TRBV7-9 to TRBJ2-7, with 9 bases aligning to TRBD2. V trimming: 5 bases; J trimming: 5 bases; junction bases outside the gene matches: 10. CDR1 is SEHNR and CDR2 is FQNEAQ in the germline V gene (reference sequence). CDR3 length: 15 residues. DNA of the CDR3: TGTGCCAGCAGCCAGGTGACTAGCGGAGGCGACGAGCAGTACTTC. This encodes CASSQVTSGGDEQYF. The entire variable domain, with the rest obtained from reference TRBV7-9 and TRBJ2-7, is as follows: DTGVSQNPRHKITKRGQNVTFRCDPISEHNRLYWYRQTLGQGPEFLTYFQNEAQLEKSRLLSDRFSAERPKGSFSTLEIQRTEQGDSAMYLCASSQVTSGGDEQYFGPGTRLTVT.

In this sample, this clone turned up a few times. V usage is TRBV6-4 and J usage is TRBJ2-3; a possible D gene is TRBD2 (6 bases). CDR1 and CDR2 (germline): MRHNA, SNTAGT. This CDR3 is 17 amino acids long. V was cut by 6 bases and J by 5 bases, with 24 bases left in between. CDR3 region: CASSPGIGTPNQDTQYF. As DNA, the CDR3 is TGTGCCAGCAGCCCAGGGATTGGGACTCCCAATCAAGATACGCAGTATTTT.

The chain has TRBV2 and TRBJ2-2; 9 bases line up with TRBD1. There are 14 residues in the CDR3. Germline V gives CDR1 SNHLY, CDR2 FYNNEI. Trimming removed 6 bases from V and 5 bases from J; junction bases left unmatched: 4. This CDR3 reads CASRGTGLTGELFF. The CDR3, as DNA: TGTGCCAGCAGGGGGACAGGGTTGACCGGGGAGCTGTTTTTT.

This chain links TRBV4-1 with TRBJ2-3; the match to TRBD2 covers 7 bases. Germline CDR1 MGHRA, CDR2 YSYEKL. V shed 0 bases, J shed 6 bases, and the junction held 9 bases outside the gene matches. The CDR3 has 16 amino acids. DNA of the CDR3: TGCGCCAGCAGCCAAGATTCAGCGGGGTGGGGTGATACGCAGTATTTT. Its protein product is CASSQDSAGWGDTQYF.

This clone has a single count. The V and J genes are TRBV23-1 and TRBJ2-2; TRBD1 aligns across 9 bases. TRBV23-1 is an ORF, with its function uncertain. J gave up 5 bases and V 3 bases, and 10 bases lay outside the gene matches. CDR3 length: 17 residues. CDR3 residues: CASSQVLGTGLTGELFF. CDR3 nucleotides: TGCGCCAGCAGTCAGGTCCTCGGGACAGGGTTGACCGGGGAGCTGTTTTTT.

The chain has TRBV19 and TRBJ2-5, with D perhaps matching TRBD2 (5 bases). The length of the CDR3 is 13 residues. Germline CDR1 is LNHDA and CDR2 is SQIVND (reference sequence). V lost 5 bases to trimming and J lost 5 bases, with 12 bases between them. The CDR3 DNA is TGTGCCAGTAGTGCGACTGGGGAGGAGACCCAGTACTTC. It codes for CASSATGEETQYF.

This clone was observed a few times. This sequence joins TRBV7-9 and TRBJ1-4, with 7 bases fitting TRBD1. The CDR3 extends over 13 amino acids. After removal of 11 bases from V and 7 bases from J, the junction contained 10 bases not matched to a gene. The germline V gene encodes CDR1 SEHNR and CDR2 FQNEAQ (reference sequence). CDR3 nucleotides: TGTGCCGGCGAGGGGGCAGGACGTGAAAAACTGTTTTTT. It translates to CAGEGAGREKLFF.